This TCR beta chain was found in a study of T cell repertoires in cytomegalovirus infection (dated by TCRdb to the late 2010s). Describing the broader study: Alongside well-studied HLA-B-restricted epitopes, the peptide stimulations were aimed at recently identified HLA-C-restricted CMV epitopes, whose presentation resists viral immunomodulation. The HLA type of each donor mattered for the analysis, because public TCR beta signatures pointed to carriage of CMV infection along with the matching HLA type.

General study outcomes and caveats: The ex vivo response was dominated by HLA-C-restricted CMV-specific TCR beta clonotypes, and the single most frequent clonotype in two of eight donors was supplied by these HLA-C-restricted clonotypes. In both this cohort and an independent roughly 360-donor cohort, the cumulative frequency of public TCR beta family members distinguished carriers of CMV infection plus the relevant HLA type.

The treatment or condition label for this specimen denotes: in vitro stimulation with specific CMV peptide epitopes to enrich CMV-specific T cells. Sequencing took place on an Illumina HiSeq 1500. TCRdb reran the public reads through fastp at Q25 and MiXCR, keeping productive beta chains. Each CDR3 protein gets just one entry, which takes the most common genes and DNA from the rows behind it. The sample data list 700,000 to 850,000 distinct CDR3 sequences, and around a third of these were observed just once. In total, the top ten clones hold around an eighth of the sample. Comments on this clonotype: The target of this receptor is not known. Within one base of it there is no much larger clone, and no base qualities were kept.

This TCR was recovered from a human donor in good health (CMV status not recorded). Some clones in this sample may be carry-over from other donors' samples. Material: cultured CD8+ T cells from PBMCs, obtained from culture after CMV antigen stimulation.

Here the CDR3 is given as CASSFSSGVHYNEQFF. The DNA reads as follows: TGTGCCAGCAGCTTTTCTTCGGGGGTTCATTACAATGAGCAGTTCTTC. The chain is encoded by TRBV7-8 joined to TRBJ2-1; TRBD2 is a weak D gene call, 6 bases matching. From cysteine to phenylalanine, the CDR3 is 16 amino acids long. The only DNA kept is the CDR3, 48 bases in frame from the first base. V lost 3 bases and J lost 4 bases; the stretch between them is 16 bases long. CDR1 and CDR2, looked up from the germline V gene, are SGHVS and FQNEAQ. With all but the CDR3 taken from the reference TRBV7-8 and TRBJ2-1 genes, the full variable domain is: GAGVSQSPRYKVAKRGQDVALRCDPISGHVSLFWYQQALGQGPEFLTYFQNEAQLDKSGLPSDRFFAERPEGSVSTLKIQRTQQEDSAVYLCASSFSSGVHYNEQFFGPGTRLTVL.